One sample yielded the 11 T cell receptor beta chains listed below, sequenced in a study of shared clonotypes between healthy human individuals. Here immunoSEQ multiplex PCR was the method, and the copy in TCRdb shows in-frame clones only, minus some. The sample yields about 590,000 clones, roughly 96% seen once. Naive CD8 cells lacked CD45RO and underwent positive selection for CCR7, leaving out terminally differentiated effector memory CD45RA+ cells. The sample comprised naive CD8+ T cells sorted from blood. These receptors were taken from a woman in her thirties in good health.

The gene calls are TRBV25-1 and TRBJ1-4, with 7 bases matching TRBD1. The length of the CDR3 is 14 residues. The J segment lost 4 bases and the V segment lost 6 bases, leaving 5 bases of the junction unmatched. Germline assignment: CDR1 MGHDK and CDR2 SYGVNS. CDR3 nucleotides: TGTGCCAGCAGCCCGGGACAGAGTAATGAAAAACTGTTTTTT. Protein product: CASSPGQSNEKLFF.

The chain uses TRBV7-2 and TRBJ2-1; 11 bases fit TRBD2. The junction had 7 bases not matched to a gene; V was cut back by 7 bases and J by 5 bases. This CDR3 contains 15 residues. Germline CDR1 is SGHTA and CDR2 is FQGNSA. CDR3 DNA: TGTGCCAGCACCCTCCTAGCGGGAGGTAACAATGAGCAGTTCTTC. This gives the protein CASTLLAGGNNEQFF.

This clone was observed once. The CDR3 bases are TGTGCCAGCAGCGGACCCGTGAGCCATATAGACTACAATGAGCAGTTCTTC. Protein: CASSGPVSHIDYNEQFF. The rearrangement joins TRBV9 to TRBJ2-1; no clear D gene. The V end lost 3 bases, the J end lost 3 bases, and 19 bases lay between the germline ends. CDR1 SGDLS and CDR2 YYNGEE come from the germline V gene. The CDR3 extends over 17 amino acids.

The V and J genes are TRBV6-4 and TRBJ2-3; no clear D. CDR3 size: 16 residues. V shed 3 bases and J shed 4 bases, with 17 bases lying between them. CDR1 and CDR2 from the germline V gene are MRHNA and SNTAGT. CDR3 loop: CASSELGPPTADTQYF. The CDR3 nucleotides are TGTGCCAGCAGTGAGCTCGGGCCGCCCACGGCAGATACGCAGTATTTT.

V and J are TRBV5-6 and TRBJ2-7, with 11 bases lining up with TRBD1. CDR3 length: 14 residues. Germline V gene data show CDR1 as SGHDT and CDR2 as YYEEEE. After removal of 4 bases from V and 1 base from J, the junction contained 1 base not matched to a gene. CDR3 region: CASSGDRGSYEQYF. CDR3 DNA sequence: TGTGCCAGCAGCGGGGACAGGGGGTCCTACGAGCAGTACTTC.

The chain links TRBV9 to TRBJ1-1, with unresolved D. The germline V gene has CDR1 SGDLS and CDR2 YYNGEE. V was pared by 3 bases and J by 5 bases, with 11 bases between. The CDR3 spans 13 residues. CDR3 sequence reads: CASSALGETEAFF. The CDR3 DNA follows: TGTGCCAGCAGCGCCCTTGGGGAGACTGAAGCTTTCTTT.

The V gene is TRBV15, the J gene TRBJ2-1; 7 bases map to TRBD1. Germline CDR1 reads LNHNV; CDR2 reads YYDKDF (reference sequence). The CDR3 runs 13 residues. Trimming removed 4 bases from V and 6 bases from J; junction bases left unmatched: 3. The CDR3 region is CATSTTGVNEQFF. DNA for the CDR3: TGTGCCACCAGCACTACAGGGGTCAATGAGCAGTTCTTC. Using reference TRBV15 and TRBJ2-1 for the parts outside the CDR3, the full variable domain is DAMVIQNPRYQVTQFGKPVTLSCSQTLNHNVMYWYQQKSSQAPKLLFHYYDKDFNNEADTPDNFQSRRPNTSFCFLDIRSPGLGDTAMYLCATSTTGVNEQFFGPGTRLTVL.

This clone was recorded only once. This chain joins TRBV28 and TRBJ2-1; D gene unclear. Trimming pared 3 bases from V and 9 bases from J, leaving 3 bases between. The CDR3 spans 10 residues. Per germline, CDR1 MDHEN and CDR2 SYDVKM. The CDR3 region is CASSFREQFF. CDR3 sequence (DNA): TGTGCCAGCAGTTTCCGTGAGCAGTTCTTC. The full variable domain, its missing parts supplied by reference TRBV28 and TRBJ2-1, is DVKVTQSSRYLVKRTGEKVFLECVQDMDHENMFWYRQDPGLGLRLIYFSYDVKMKEKGDIPEGYSVSREKKERFSLILESASTNQTSMYLCASSFREQFFGPGTRLTVL.

The V call is TRBV5-1, the J call TRBJ2-7; D not certain. The CDR3 loop spans 11 amino acids. The V end lost 2 bases, the J end lost 2 bases, and 2 bases lay between the germline ends. Germline CDR1 reads SGHRS; CDR2 reads YFSETQ. The CDR3, as DNA: TGCGCCAGCAGCTTCGCCTACGAGCAGTACTTC. Translated, it gives CASSFAYEQYF. Full variable domain (outside the CDR3, taken from reference TRBV5-1 and TRBJ2-7): KAGVTQTPRYLIKTRGQQVTLSCSPISGHRSVSWYQQTPGQGLQFLFEYFSETQRNKGNFPGRFSGRQFSNSRSEMNVSTLELGDSALYLCASSFAYEQYFGPGTRLTVT.

This clone was recorded once. V is TRBV28 and J is TRBJ2-4; 7 bases match TRBD2. The trim removed 4 bases at V and 3 bases at J, leaving 6 bases unmatched. Germline-derived CDR1 and CDR2 are MDHEN and SYDVKM. This CDR3 is built from 15 residues. The CDR3 DNA reads TGTGCCAGCAGTTCAGCGGGGTTGAGCAAAAACATTCAGTACTTC. Encoded protein: CASSSAGLSKNIQYF.

This clone was observed once. V usage is TRBV4-1 and J usage is TRBJ2-5; D possibly uses TRBD1 or TRBD2 (5 bases each). The end of the DNA is better explained by TRBJ2-7, so the J call may be wrong. The CDR3 length is 16 residues. The germline V gene has CDR1 MGHRA and CDR2 YSYEKL. CDR3 nucleotides: TGCGCCAGCAGCCCACCCCAGGGACCTAATTCCTACGAGCAGTACTTC. Protein sequence: CASSPPQGPNSYEQYF.